Detailed here is one TCR beta chain. This specimen comes from a study of blood T cell repertoires in COVID-19. The ends lost 1 base at V and 1 base at J; junction bases unmatched: 14. The CDR3 runs 19 residues. The germline CDR1 and CDR2 sequences are MNHEY and SMNVEV (reference sequence). In the authors' workflow: Estimates of nucleated cell counts were drawn from the amplification of reference gene primers. Repertoires were generated with immunoSEQ multiplex PCR, while TCRdb's copy carries only in-frame clones and drops some. The DNA was the basis for D and trimming; V, J and clone size are from that table. The data contain some 180,000 clones, approximately 90% of them singletons.

This receptor was obtained from a young man with COVID-19, enrolled during active disease. What was sequenced was peripheral blood. The V and J genes are TRBV27 and TRBJ1-1; 8 bases are shared with TRBD1. As DNA, the CDR3 is TGTGCCAGCAGTTTATTGGTCCCCCTGACAGGGGCCCCGAACACTGAAGCTTTCTTT. This translates into CASSLLVPLTGAPNTEAFF.